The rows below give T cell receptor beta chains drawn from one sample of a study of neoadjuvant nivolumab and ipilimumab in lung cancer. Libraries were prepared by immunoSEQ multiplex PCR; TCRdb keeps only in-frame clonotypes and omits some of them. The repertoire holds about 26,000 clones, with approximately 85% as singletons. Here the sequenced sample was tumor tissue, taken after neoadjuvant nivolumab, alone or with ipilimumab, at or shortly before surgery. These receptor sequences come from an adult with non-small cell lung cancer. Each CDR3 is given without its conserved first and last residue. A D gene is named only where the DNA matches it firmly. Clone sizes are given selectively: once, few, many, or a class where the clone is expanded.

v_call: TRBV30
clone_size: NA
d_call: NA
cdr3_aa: AWSPDFQGNQPQH

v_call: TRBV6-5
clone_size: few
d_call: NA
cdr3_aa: ASSYSPAF

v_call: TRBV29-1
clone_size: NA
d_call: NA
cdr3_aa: SVTLATGTEAF

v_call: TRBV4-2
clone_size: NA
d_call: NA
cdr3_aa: ASSQDHGQPQH

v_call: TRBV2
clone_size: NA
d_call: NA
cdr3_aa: ASREDRGTGELF

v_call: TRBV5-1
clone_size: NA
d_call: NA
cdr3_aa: ASSSTGGTEAF

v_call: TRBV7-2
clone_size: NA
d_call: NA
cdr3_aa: ASSSEDEVDF

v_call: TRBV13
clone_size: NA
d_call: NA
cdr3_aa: ASSRRGRGTGELF

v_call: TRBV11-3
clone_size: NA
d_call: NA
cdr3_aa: ASTLETGNTEAF

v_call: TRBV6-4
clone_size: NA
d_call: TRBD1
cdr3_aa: ASSVGQGMGSTEAF

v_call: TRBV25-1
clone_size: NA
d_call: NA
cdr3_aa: ASGTGRGTEAF